The clone carrying this T cell receptor beta chain appeared a single time. Its target is unknown. The data belong to a study of T cells in tumors after PD-1 blockade. Study information: Either cemiplimab 350 mg every 2 weeks or pembrolizumab 200 mg every 3 weeks was given. Daily vismodegib 150 mg continued in a subset of anti-PD-1-treated patients. Study-wide results and limits: About 41% of tumor TCR clonotypes were also found in blood.

Trimming stripped 0 bases from V and 8 bases from J, with 10 bases between. CDR1 GTSNPN and CDR2 SVGIG come from the germline V gene (reference sequence). This CDR3 contains 12 residues. Clones were read by immunoSEQ multiplex PCR, and TCRdb kept only the in-frame ones, dropping some. The sample has some 66,000 clones; around 67% are singletons. The rearrangement uses TRBV30 and TRBJ1-1; D is undetermined. This receptor was taken from a human donor with basal cell carcinoma. The sample consisted of PBMCs, taken after anti-PD-1 treatment. The CDR3 loop is CAWSVDPPEAFF. CDR3 bases: TGTGCCTGGAGTGTAGATCCCCCCGAAGCTTTCTTT.